This T cell receptor beta chain came from a study of pediatric ulcerative colitis. Whole-study results and caveats: A couple of rectal CDR3 clonotypes occurred in all ulcerative colitis patients. Blood-rectal clonal overlap within each person was significantly higher in ulcerative colitis patients than controls.

Trimming cost V 5 bases and J 5 bases, with 15 bases left between them. Germline V lookup: CDR1 SGHVS, CDR2 FQNEAQ. This CDR3 is 15 amino acids long. Here immunoSEQ multiplex PCR was the method, and the copy in TCRdb shows in-frame clones only, minus some. The sample carries more than 10,000 clones, approximately 77% recorded once. Remarks on this clone: Its antigen is undetermined.

During colonoscopy, one to two rectal pinch biopsies were collected. This sequence was found in a boy aged 10-17 years who was a control in a study of pediatric ulcerative colitis. Sequenced material: gut tissue. This chain connects TRBV7-8 to TRBJ2-2, with TRBD2 as a possible D gene (5 bases). The CDR3 region is CASSIVGVGTGELFF. CDR3 in DNA: TGTGCCAGCAGCATAGTGGGAGTAGGGACCGGGGAGCTGTTTTTT.